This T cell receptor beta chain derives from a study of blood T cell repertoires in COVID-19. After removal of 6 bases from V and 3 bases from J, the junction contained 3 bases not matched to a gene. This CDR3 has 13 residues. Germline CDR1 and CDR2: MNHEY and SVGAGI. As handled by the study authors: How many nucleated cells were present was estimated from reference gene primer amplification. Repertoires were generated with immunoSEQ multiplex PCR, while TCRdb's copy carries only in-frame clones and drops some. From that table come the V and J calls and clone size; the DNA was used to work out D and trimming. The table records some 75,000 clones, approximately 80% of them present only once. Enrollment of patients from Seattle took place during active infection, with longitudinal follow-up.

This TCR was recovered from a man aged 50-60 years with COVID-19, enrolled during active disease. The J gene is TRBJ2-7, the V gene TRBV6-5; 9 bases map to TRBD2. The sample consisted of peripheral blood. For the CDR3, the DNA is TGTGCCAGCAGGACTAGCGGTTACTACGAGCAGTACTTC. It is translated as CASRTSGYYEQYF.